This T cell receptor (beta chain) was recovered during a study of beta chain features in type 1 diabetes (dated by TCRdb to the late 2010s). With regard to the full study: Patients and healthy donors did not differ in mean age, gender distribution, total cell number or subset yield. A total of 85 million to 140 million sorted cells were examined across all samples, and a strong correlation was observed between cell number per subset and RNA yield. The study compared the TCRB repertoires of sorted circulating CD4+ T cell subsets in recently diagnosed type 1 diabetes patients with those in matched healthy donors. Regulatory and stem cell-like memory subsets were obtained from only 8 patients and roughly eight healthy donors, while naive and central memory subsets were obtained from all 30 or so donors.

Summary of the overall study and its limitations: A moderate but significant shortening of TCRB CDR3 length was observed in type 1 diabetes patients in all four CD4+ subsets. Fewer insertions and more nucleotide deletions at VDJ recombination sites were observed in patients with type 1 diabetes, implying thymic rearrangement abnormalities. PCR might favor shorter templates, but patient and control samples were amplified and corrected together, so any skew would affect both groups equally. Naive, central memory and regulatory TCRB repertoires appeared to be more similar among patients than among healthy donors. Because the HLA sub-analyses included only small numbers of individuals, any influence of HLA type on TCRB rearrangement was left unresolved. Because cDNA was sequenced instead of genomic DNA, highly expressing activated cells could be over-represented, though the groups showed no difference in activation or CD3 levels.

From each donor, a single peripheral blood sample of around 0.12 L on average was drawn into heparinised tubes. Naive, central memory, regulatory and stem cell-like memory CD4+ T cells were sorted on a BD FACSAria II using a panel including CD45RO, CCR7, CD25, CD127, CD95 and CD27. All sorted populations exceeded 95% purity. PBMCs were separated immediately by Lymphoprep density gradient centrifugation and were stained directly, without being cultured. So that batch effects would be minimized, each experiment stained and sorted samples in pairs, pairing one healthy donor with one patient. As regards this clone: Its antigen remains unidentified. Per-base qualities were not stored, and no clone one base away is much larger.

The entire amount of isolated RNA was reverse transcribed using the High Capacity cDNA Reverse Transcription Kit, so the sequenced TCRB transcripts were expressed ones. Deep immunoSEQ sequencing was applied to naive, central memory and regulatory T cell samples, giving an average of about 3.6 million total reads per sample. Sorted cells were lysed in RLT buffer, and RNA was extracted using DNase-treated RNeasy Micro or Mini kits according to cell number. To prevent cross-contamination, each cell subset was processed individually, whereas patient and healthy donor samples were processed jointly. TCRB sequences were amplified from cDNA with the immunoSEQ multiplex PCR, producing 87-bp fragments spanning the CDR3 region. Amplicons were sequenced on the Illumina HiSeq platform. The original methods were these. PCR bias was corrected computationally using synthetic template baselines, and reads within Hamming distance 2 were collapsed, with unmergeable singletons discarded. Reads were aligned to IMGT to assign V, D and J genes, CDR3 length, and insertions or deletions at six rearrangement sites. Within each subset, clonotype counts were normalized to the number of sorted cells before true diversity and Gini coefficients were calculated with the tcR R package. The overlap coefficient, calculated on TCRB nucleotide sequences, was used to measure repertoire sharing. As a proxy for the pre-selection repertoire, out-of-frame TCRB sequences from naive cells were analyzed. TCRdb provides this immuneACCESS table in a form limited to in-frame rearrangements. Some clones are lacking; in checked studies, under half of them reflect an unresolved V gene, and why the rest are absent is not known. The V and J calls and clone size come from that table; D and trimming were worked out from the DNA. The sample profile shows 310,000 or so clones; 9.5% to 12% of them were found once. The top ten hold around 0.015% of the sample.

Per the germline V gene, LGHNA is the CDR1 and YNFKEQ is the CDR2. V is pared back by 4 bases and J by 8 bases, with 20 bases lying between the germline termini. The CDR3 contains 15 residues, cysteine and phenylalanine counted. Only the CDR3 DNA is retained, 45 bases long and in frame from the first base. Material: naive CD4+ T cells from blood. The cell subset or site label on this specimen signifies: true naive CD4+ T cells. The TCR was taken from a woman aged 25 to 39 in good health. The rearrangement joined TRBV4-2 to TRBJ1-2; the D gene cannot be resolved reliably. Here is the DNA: TGTGCCAGCAGCCCCCCCGGAGGGAAATTGGAGGGCTACACCTTC. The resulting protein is CASSPPGGKLEGYTF.